Listed below are T cell receptor beta chains from one sample, sequenced in a study of neoadjuvant anti-PD-1 for oral cavity cancer. The data were produced by immunoSEQ multiplex PCR, yet TCRdb's version contains in-frame clones alone and is incomplete. In the table there are around 35,000 clones, over 30% of which are singletons. Sequencing was performed on tumor tissue, taken after nivolumab (anti-PD-1) treatment. These receptors were taken from a person aged 35-80 years with oral cavity squamous cell carcinoma. Each CDR3 is given with its conserved first and last residue. D genes are given only for firm matches. Clone size appears in some rows only: once, few, many, or a class for an expanded clone.

V gene: TRBV7-9; clone size: -; D gene: -; J gene: TRBJ2-7; CDR3 protein: CASSPPIVYEQYF
V gene: TRBV19; clone size: few; D gene: TRBD2; J gene: TRBJ2-5; CDR3 protein: CASSGSGSGQETQYF
V gene: TRBV9; clone size: -; D gene: -; J gene: TRBJ1-5; CDR3 protein: CASSVQGLMNQPQHF
V gene: TRBV28; clone size: few; D gene: TRBD1; J gene: TRBJ1-2; CDR3 protein: CASVRTGVNYGYTF
V gene: TRBV28; clone size: few; D gene: -; J gene: TRBJ1-2; CDR3 protein: CASSLGQTLGYGYTF
V gene: TRBV30; clone size: -; D gene: -; J gene: TRBJ1-1; CDR3 protein: CAWSVGAGHPAFF
V gene: TRBV7-8; clone size: few; D gene: TRBD1; J gene: TRBJ1-2; CDR3 protein: CASSLGGRGEGYTF
V gene: TRBV10-2; clone size: -; D gene: -; J gene: TRBJ2-1; CDR3 protein: CASSGQVSYNEQFF
V gene: TRBV29-1; clone size: few; D gene: -; J gene: TRBJ2-7; CDR3 protein: CSVVGSYEQYF
V gene: TRBV6-5; clone size: -; D gene: TRBD1; J gene: TRBJ1-3; CDR3 protein: CASSRQGGGNTIYF
V gene: TRBV27; clone size: -; D gene: -; J gene: TRBJ2-7; CDR3 protein: CASSFGQYF
V gene: TRBV27; clone size: -; D gene: TRBD2; J gene: TRBJ2-1; CDR3 protein: CASSSFPPTSGRLSNEQFF
V gene: TRBV30; clone size: few; D gene: -; J gene: TRBJ1-5; CDR3 protein: CAWSGGSNQPQHF
V gene: TRBV15; clone size: -; D gene: TRBD1; J gene: TRBJ2-1; CDR3 protein: CATSRVTGDEQFF
V gene: TRBV15; clone size: -; D gene: -; J gene: TRBJ2-1; CDR3 protein: CATSRTQGGWGNEQFF
V gene: TRBV6-1; clone size: -; D gene: -; J gene: TRBJ1-5; CDR3 protein: CASTRSANQPQHF
V gene: TRBV5-4; clone size: -; D gene: -; J gene: TRBJ1-5; CDR3 protein: CASTSAKDGNQPQHF
V gene: TRBV27; clone size: few; D gene: -; J gene: TRBJ1-5; CDR3 protein: CASSQQGRQPQHF
V gene: TRBV28; clone size: many; D gene: TRBD1; J gene: TRBJ1-1; CDR3 protein: CASSPWTGDNTEAFF
V gene: TRBV7-8; clone size: -; D gene: -; J gene: TRBJ2-7; CDR3 protein: CASSPGGTLSYEQYF
V gene: TRBV9; clone size: -; D gene: -; J gene: TRBJ1-2; CDR3 protein: CASSVAGYGYTF
V gene: TRBV19; clone size: many; D gene: TRBD1; J gene: TRBJ2-5; CDR3 protein: CASSMGQGSETQYF
V gene: TRBV4-2; clone size: few; D gene: -; J gene: TRBJ1-3; CDR3 protein: CASSQDFRWATIYF
V gene: TRBV7-8; clone size: once; D gene: TRBD2; J gene: TRBJ2-1; CDR3 protein: CASSPGLASYNEQFF
V gene: TRBV19; clone size: few; D gene: TRBD1; J gene: TRBJ1-1; CDR3 protein: CASSIPGQGSEAFF
V gene: TRBV7-2; clone size: -; D gene: TRBD2; J gene: TRBJ2-5; CDR3 protein: CASSFVGGNQETQYF
V gene: TRBV6-1; clone size: -; D gene: TRBD1; J gene: TRBJ1-4; CDR3 protein: CASRGTVLNEKLFF
V gene: TRBV27; clone size: -; D gene: -; J gene: TRBJ1-1; CDR3 protein: CASRGGGRTEAFF
V gene: TRBV7-3; clone size: -; D gene: -; J gene: TRBJ1-1; CDR3 protein: CASSRSENTEAFF
V gene: TRBV15; clone size: many; D gene: TRBD2; J gene: TRBJ2-5; CDR3 protein: CATSRPASGEETQYF
V gene: TRBV27; clone size: -; D gene: -; J gene: TRBJ1-2; CDR3 protein: CASSGSAYGPNYGYTF
V gene: TRBV18; clone size: large; D gene: -; J gene: TRBJ1-1; CDR3 protein: CASSPGAGQDTEAFF
V gene: TRBV5-1; clone size: few; D gene: -; J gene: TRBJ2-5; CDR3 protein: CASNDQETQYF